This T cell receptor (beta chain) stems from a study of cytomegalovirus exposure and HLA in healthy donors. Across the whole study: Ancestry clustering placed 70% to 90% of roughly 400 genotyped donors in the Caucasian-associated cluster.

The CDR3 is 17 amino acids. Germline trimming cut 1 base from V and 8 bases from J; bases unmatched to any gene: 11. The V gene's germline CDR1 is LGHNA and CDR2 YSLEER. Turning to this clone: The antigen is undetermined.

13 Jbeta primers and 60 Vbeta primers were used for the PCR. Libraries were prepared by immunoSEQ multiplex PCR; TCRdb keeps only in-frame clonotypes and omits some of them. In the table there are approximately 160,000 clones, approximately 80% of which are singletons. Broader study findings: Some segments of the V type, notably TRBV6-2 and TRBV6-3, were excluded as indistinguishable. Listed as cytomegalovirus-associated were 170 or so TCR beta chains. The authors later found most CMV-associated TCR beta chains appeared HLA-restricted.

This sequence was found in a woman in her 40s in good health and CMV-seropositive. This chain uses TRBV4-3 with TRBJ2-2, with TRBD2 matching over 9 bases. Sequencing was done on a sample of PBMCs. The CDR3 coding sequence is TGCGCCAGCAGCCAAGCGGGCCCTGGGACTAGCTCTGGGGAGCTGTTTTTT. Its translation is CASSQAGPGTSSGELFF.